The 13 T cell receptor beta chains below come from one sample, sequenced in a study of OX40 agonist ivuxolimab in advanced cancers. Here immunoSEQ multiplex PCR was the method, and the copy in TCRdb shows in-frame clones only, minus some. The sample holds roughly 130,000 clones, roughly 95% seen once. The material sequenced was CD4+ or CD8+ T cells sorted from blood, taken in a trial of the OX40 agonist ivuxolimab. The source is an adult with an advanced solid tumor such as melanoma, head and neck, liver or kidney cancer.

The chain carries TRBV6-5 and TRBJ1-1; 10 positions agree with TRBD1. This CDR3 comprises 14 residues. Germline CDR1 MNHEY, CDR2 SVGAGI. Germline trimming cut 6 bases from V and 5 bases from J; bases unmatched to any gene: 6. CDR3 DNA: TGTGCCAGCAGACGGGACAGGGGAGGGACTGAAGCTTTCTTT. Amino acids: CASRRDRGGTEAFF.

This chain links TRBV11-2 with TRBJ1-2; the D gene is possibly TRBD1 (5 bases). The CDR3 covers 15 residues. V was clipped by 3 bases and J by 3 bases, with 14 bases between them. Germline CDR1 is SGHAT and CDR2 is FQNNGV. CDR3 sequence reads: CASSFPRGRDYGYTF. The CDR3 DNA follows: TGTGCCAGCAGCTTCCCAAGGGGTCGCGACTATGGCTACACCTTC. The entire variable domain, with the rest obtained from reference TRBV11-2 and TRBJ1-2, is as follows: EAGVAQSPRYKIIEKRQSVAFWCNPISGHATLYWYQQILGQGPKLLIQFQNNGVVDDSQLPKDRFSAERLKGVDSTLKIQPAKLEDSAVYLCASSFPRGRDYGYTFGSGTRLTVV.

V is TRBV5-1 and J is TRBJ1-2; D is possibly TRBD1 (5 bases). V was pared by 0 bases and J by 4 bases, with 13 bases between. This CDR3 region has 15 residues. Germline CDR1 and CDR2: SGHRS and YFSETQ. The CDR3 sequence: CASSLVLRGRYGYTF. CDR3 sequence (DNA): TGCGCCAGCAGCTTGGTTCTGAGGGGACGCTATGGCTACACCTTC.

The chain is built from TRBV21-1 and TRBJ2-7; the table's D call TRBD1 went unverified against the DNA. TRBV21-1 is noted as a pseudogene. CDR3 length: 16 amino acids. CDR3 residues: CASSPPERTGNREQYF. The CDR3 coding sequence is TGTGCCAGCAGCCCTCCAGAACGGACAGGGAATCGCGAGCAGTACTTC.

The rearrangement uses TRBV7-6 and TRBJ2-2; D unclear. The CDR3 loop spans 13 amino acids. Trimming removed 4 bases at V and 10 bases at J, with 13 bases between. Germline V gene lookup returns CDR1 SGHVS and CDR2 FNYEAQ. The CDR3 DNA reads TGTGCCAGCAGCTCCTATTTAAATGAGGAGCTGTTTTTT. This codes for CASSSYLNEELFF.

The chain carries TRBV5-8 and TRBJ1-4; D might be TRBD1 (5 bases). This CDR3 region has 15 residues. CDR1 and CDR2 (germline): SGHTS, YDEGEE. V was clipped by 2 bases and J by 8 bases, with 16 bases between them. CDR3 protein: CASSFTRQNEEKLFF. The DNA for the CDR3 is TGTGCCAGCAGCTTTACACGACAGAACGAGGAAAAACTGTTTTTT. The full variable domain, rest sourced from reference TRBV5-8 and TRBJ1-4, is EAGVTQSPTHLIKTRGQQATLRCSPISGHTSVYWYQQALGLGLQFLLWYDEGEERNRGNFPPRFSGRQFPNYSSELNVNALELEDSALYLCASSFTRQNEEKLFFGSGTQLSVL.

This rearrangement joins TRBV18 to TRBJ1-2; TRBD1 might be the D (6 bases). CDR1 is KGHSH and CDR2 is LQKENI in the germline V gene. The CDR3 sequence is 12 residues long. Trimming stripped 3 bases from V and 8 bases from J, with 10 bases between. This CDR3 is CASSPGGLGYTF. CDR3 coding DNA: TGTGCCAGCTCACCTGGGGGGCTGGGCTACACCTTC.

The chain couples TRBV28 to TRBJ1-1, with TRBD1 as a possible D gene (5 bases). This CDR3 contains 16 residues. Trimming pared 3 bases from V and 1 base from J, leaving 15 bases between. CDR1 and CDR2 (germline): MDHEN, SYDVKM. The CDR3 DNA reads TGTGCCAGCAGTTTCGTGGGGGTGTGGGCGAACACTGAAGCTTTCTTT. Protein product: CASSFVGVWANTEAFF.

The CDR3 coding sequence is TGTGCCAGCAGCCCGAATAGCGGGCCTTCCTACGAGCAGTACTTC. Encoded protein: CASSPNSGPSYEQYF. The genes are TRBV4-2 and TRBJ2-7, with TRBD2 matching 7 bases. This CDR3 spans 15 amino acids. V gave up 4 bases and J gave up 1 base; unmatched junction bases: 7. Germline CDR1 and CDR2: LGHNA and YNFKEQ.

This clone was counted once. V usage is TRBV21-1 and J usage is TRBJ2-2; the table calls TRBD2, which could not be checked here. TRBV21-1 is shown as a pseudogene. The CDR3 covers 15 residues. CDR3 sequence reads: CASSKGGDPTGELFF. The DNA for the CDR3 is TGTGCCAGCAGCAAAGGGGGGGACCCCACCGGGGAGCTGTTTTTT.

The V and J genes are TRBV6-5 and TRBJ1-2; D remains unclear. CDR1 is MNHEY, CDR2 SVGAGI, per germline. CDR3 size: 12 residues. The V end was cut by 6 bases, the J end by 8 bases, with 13 bases between. CDR3 in DNA: TGTGCCAGCAGGGAGCAGCGGCTGGGCTACACCTTC. Encoded protein: CASREQRLGYTF.

The CDR3 is CASRDSGTGTEAFF. The CDR3 DNA reads TGTGCCAGCAGAGATTCCGGGACAGGGACTGAAGCTTTCTTT. The chain carries TRBV6-6 and TRBJ1-1, with TRBD1 matching 9 bases. The CDR3 loop spans 14 amino acids. V lost 6 bases, J lost 5 bases, and 7 bases stayed unmatched. Germline V gives CDR1 MNHNY, CDR2 SVGAGI (reference sequence).

This clone was seen just once. The chain is built from TRBV19 and TRBJ2-3, with 12 bases matching TRBD2. V lost 2 bases and J lost 0; bases outside the gene matches: 12. CDR1 and CDR2 (germline): LNHDA, SQIVND (reference sequence). The CDR3 has 20 amino acids. The CDR3 DNA reads as TGTGCCAGTAGTATAATGGGACTAGCGGGTTCCTGGTCTAGCACAGATACGCAGTATTTT. Translating gives CASSIMGLAGSWSSTDTQYF.